The clone carrying this T cell receptor (beta chain) has a count of ten or more. The antigen is unknown. These data come from a study of response to subunit inactivated influenza vaccine. Study-wide findings and caveats: The authors offered the suggestion that each seasonal influenza vaccination recruits few new T cells.

Via MiXCR, TCRdb re-called the RT-PCR reads, giving one row per CDR3 protein. The sample records hundreds of thousands of distinct CDR3 sequences, 12% being singletons. This CDR3 has 14 amino acids. In germline, CDR1 is SEHNR, CDR2 FQNEAQ (reference sequence). V shed 2 bases and J 8 bases; nucleotides not matched to a gene: 5. The V gene is TRBV7-9, the J gene TRBJ1-4; 7 bases fit TRBD1. The source was non-naive T cells sorted from PBMCs, collected around 14 days before vaccination. The TCR originated in a man aged 50 or older who received an inactivated influenza vaccine. CDR3 bases: TGTGCCAGCAGCTTAAGGCAGGGGGGCGAAAAACTGTTTTTT. Protein sequence: CASSLRQGGEKLFF.